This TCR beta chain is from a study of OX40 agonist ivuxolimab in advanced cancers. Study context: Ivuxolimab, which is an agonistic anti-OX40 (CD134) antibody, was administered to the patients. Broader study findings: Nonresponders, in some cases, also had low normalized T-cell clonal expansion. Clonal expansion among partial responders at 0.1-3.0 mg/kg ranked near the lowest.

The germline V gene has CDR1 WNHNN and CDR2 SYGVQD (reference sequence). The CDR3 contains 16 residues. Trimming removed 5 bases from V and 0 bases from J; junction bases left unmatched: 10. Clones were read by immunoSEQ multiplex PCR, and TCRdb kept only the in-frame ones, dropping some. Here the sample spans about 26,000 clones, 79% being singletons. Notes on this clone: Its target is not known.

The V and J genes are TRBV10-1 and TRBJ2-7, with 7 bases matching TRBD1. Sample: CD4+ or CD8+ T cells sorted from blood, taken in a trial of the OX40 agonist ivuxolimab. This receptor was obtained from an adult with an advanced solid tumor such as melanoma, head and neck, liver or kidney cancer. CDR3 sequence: CASSHSGQRSSYEQYF. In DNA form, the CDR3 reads TGCGCCAGCAGTCATTCGGGACAGCGGAGCTCCTACGAGCAGTACTTC.